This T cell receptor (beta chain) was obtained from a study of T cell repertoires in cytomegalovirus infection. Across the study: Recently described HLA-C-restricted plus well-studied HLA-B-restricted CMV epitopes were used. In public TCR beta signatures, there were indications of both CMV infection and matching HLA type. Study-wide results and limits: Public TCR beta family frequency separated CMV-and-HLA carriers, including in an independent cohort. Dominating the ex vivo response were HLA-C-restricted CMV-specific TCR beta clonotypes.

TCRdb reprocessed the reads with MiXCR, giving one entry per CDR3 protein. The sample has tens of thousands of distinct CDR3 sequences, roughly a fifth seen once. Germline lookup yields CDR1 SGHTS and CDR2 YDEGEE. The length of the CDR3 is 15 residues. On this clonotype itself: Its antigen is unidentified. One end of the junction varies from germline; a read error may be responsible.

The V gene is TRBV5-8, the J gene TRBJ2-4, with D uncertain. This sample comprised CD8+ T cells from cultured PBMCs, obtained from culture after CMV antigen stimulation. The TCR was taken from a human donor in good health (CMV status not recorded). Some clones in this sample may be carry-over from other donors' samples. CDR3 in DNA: TGTGCCGGCAGCTCCGACGACATTGACAAAAACATTCAGTACTTC. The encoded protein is CAGSSDDIDKNIQYF.